The next 5 T cell receptor beta chains were all read from a single sample in a study of blood T cell repertoires in COVID-19. Only in-frame clones appear in the TCRdb table, and some are missing; sequencing was by immunoSEQ multiplex PCR. The sample yields about 220,000 clones, about four fifths seen once. The sequencing input was PBMCs or T cells enriched from blood (not recorded which). These receptors all come from a woman aged 40 to 50 who had recovered from COVID-19.

V is TRBV9 and J is TRBJ2-1; 9 bases are a match to TRBD1. This CDR3 has 15 residues. Germline assignment: CDR1 SGDLS and CDR2 YYNGEE. The J segment lost 4 bases and the V segment lost 4 bases, leaving 6 bases of the junction unmatched. The CDR3 DNA sequence: TGTGCCAGCAGCCAGACTGGACAGGGGTACAATGAGCAGTTCTTC. It encodes CASSQTGQGYNEQFF.

The chain recombines TRBV19 with TRBJ2-7, with 9 nucleotides matching TRBD2. The V segment lost 5 bases and the J segment 2 bases; nucleotides outside the gene matches: 10. The CDR3 covers 16 residues. The germline CDR1 and CDR2 sequences are LNHDA and SQIVND (reference sequence). CDR3 bases: TGTGCCAGTAGTCCCCTTAGCGCTAGCGGGGCCTACGAGCAGTACTTC. Encoded protein: CASSPLSASGAYEQYF.

This clone was seen a few times. The CDR3 DNA reads TGTGCCATCAGTGAGATCTTGACGGGAAGCACAGATACGCAGTATTTT. It specifies CAISEILTGSTDTQYF. The gene calls are TRBV10-3 and TRBJ2-3; perhaps TRBD2 as D (5 bases). The V gene's germline CDR1 is ENHRY and CDR2 SYGVKD. V shed 2 bases and J shed 0 bases, with 12 bases lying between them. The CDR3 totals 16 residues.

This clone was counted between two and nine times. V gene TRBV28 combines with J gene TRBJ1-5; D unresolved. V was trimmed by 3 bases and J by 4 bases, leaving 10 bases between them. The CDR3 totals 14 residues. The germline V gene encodes CDR1 MDHEN and CDR2 SYDVKM. The CDR3 here is CASSLAGNNQPQHF. CDR3 coding DNA: TGTGCCAGCAGTTTGGCGGGAAATAATCAGCCCCAGCATTTT. Together with reference TRBV28 and TRBJ1-5, the CDR3 gives the full variable domain: DVKVTQSSRYLVKRTGEKVFLECVQDMDHENMFWYRQDPGLGLRLIYFSYDVKMKEKGDIPEGYSVSREKKERFSLILESASTNQTSMYLCASSLAGNNQPQHFGDGTRLSIL.

The chain recombines TRBV11-2 with TRBJ2-5; TRBD2 agrees at 9 bases. J gave up 4 bases and V 1 base, and 7 bases lay outside the gene matches. Germline lookup yields CDR1 SGHAT and CDR2 FQNNGV. The CDR3 spans 16 residues. The CDR3 nucleotides are TGTGCCAGCAGCTTAGTTGCTAGCGGGACCTTAGAGACCCAGTACTTC. Its translation: CASSLVASGTLETQYF.